The present T cell receptor beta chain was sequenced within a study of identical twins. TCRdb processed the 5' RACE reads anew with MiXCR; each CDR3 protein has one entry. The sample includes 430,000 or so distinct CDR3 sequences, 24% of them seen just once. The ends lost 4 bases at V and 6 bases at J; junction bases unmatched: 6. Germline CDR1 SGHTA, CDR2 FQGTGA. This CDR3 has 14 amino acids. The sample also formed part of further work on T cells expressing NK-cell markers.

The origin of this receptor is a woman aged 18-29 years in good health. The material sequenced was CD4+ T cells sorted from blood. V is TRBV7-3 and J is TRBJ2-1, with TRBD2 matching over 7 bases. CDR3 nucleotides: TGTGCCAGCAGCTCACGGACTAGTTTCAATGAGCAGTTCTTC. It codes for CASSSRTSFNEQFF.